The 20 T cell receptor beta chains below come from one sample, sequenced in a study of T cells expressing NK-cell markers. TCRdb re-called the 5' RACE reads and gives one entry per CDR3 protein, without DNA. The sample totals roughly 420,000 distinct CDR3 sequences. The sequenced material came from blood T cells: a sorted CD56 or NKG2C T cell subset, CD4+ or CD8+ T cells, or bulk PBMC T cells (not recorded which). These receptor sequences come from a woman between 18 and 69 years old in good health.

The rearrangement joins TRBV6-1 to TRBJ1-2. The germline CDR1 and CDR2 sequences are MNHNS and SASEGT. The CDR3 consists of 14 residues. CDR3 residues: CASSPTGRFGGYTF.

The chain carries TRBV19 and TRBJ2-7. The CDR3 sequence is 18 residues long. Germline CDR1 is LNHDA and CDR2 is SQIVND (reference sequence). The CDR3 loop reads CASSISSSSFTSSYEQYF.

The rearrangement uses TRBV14 and TRBJ2-5; the TCRdb call, TRBD1, lacks DNA for checking. Germline values: CDR1 SGHDN, CDR2 FVKESK. The CDR3 runs 16 residues. CDR3 sequence reads: CASSQARTGTQETQYF.

J is TRBJ2-1 and V is TRBV12-3 or TRBV12-4; TCRdb outputs TRBD2, but without DNA this stays unchecked. CDR3 length: 19 amino acids. This chain's CDR3 is CASSGRAEGMTSSYNEQFF.

This chain links TRBV29-1 with TRBJ1-2. CDR1 and CDR2 from the germline V gene are SQVTM and ANQGSEA. CDR3 length equals 13 residues. The chain's CDR3 is CSVVGRAGYGYTF.

The chain combines TRBV27 with TRBJ2-7; as DNA is missing, the TRBD2 call by TCRdb cannot be tested. This CDR3 has 20 residues. Germline CDR1 and CDR2: MNHEY and SMNVEV (reference sequence). The CDR3 reads CASRGLAGRPSVPRSYEQYF.

The rearrangement uses TRBV7-2 and TRBJ1-2. The CDR3 totals 15 residues. Germline-derived CDR1 and CDR2 are SGHTA and FQGNSA. The CDR3 sequence: CASSLGLASNYGYTF.

The chain has TRBV10-2 and TRBJ2-1; the TCRdb call, TRBD2, lacks DNA for checking. CDR3 size: 15 residues. Germline V gives CDR1 WSHSY, CDR2 SAAADI. This CDR3 is CASSTGTSGSSEQFF.

The V gene is TRBV27, the J gene TRBJ2-2; lacking DNA, the TRBD1 call made by TCRdb goes unchecked. Germline CDR1 and CDR2: MNHEY and SMNVEV (reference sequence). This CDR3 has 17 amino acids. The CDR3 is CASSPKRQVINTGELFF.

The rearrangement joins TRBV12-3 or TRBV12-4 to TRBJ2-3; TCRdb returns TRBD2, unconfirmable since there is no DNA. The CDR3 has 15 amino acids. This chain's CDR3 is CASSPRTSGEGAQYF.

The genes are TRBV12-3 or TRBV12-4 and TRBJ1-1; TCRdb reports TRBD1, a call that lacks DNA to check it against. This CDR3 is 13 amino acids long. CDR3 sequence: CASSHTGKTEAFF.

The V gene is TRBV5-1, the J gene TRBJ2-5; TCRdb gives TRBD1 as the D gene, but with no DNA this cannot be confirmed. The CDR3 covers 17 residues. Germline V CDR1 and CDR2: SGHRS, YFSETQ. CDR3 region: CASSPWTQLVYQETQYF.

The chain combines TRBV27 with TRBJ2-1; TCRdb indicates TRBD1, and absent DNA this call remains unverified. This CDR3 has 16 residues. Germline V gives CDR1 MNHEY, CDR2 SMNVEV (reference sequence). CDR3 in amino acids: CASRQWTGGSYNEQFF.

This CDR3 is CASSRQGREDTQYF. The chain joins TRBV5-1 to TRBJ2-3; TCRdb's D call, TRBD1, is unchecked because there is no DNA. Germline-derived CDR1 and CDR2 are SGHRS and YFSETQ. The length of the CDR3 is 14 residues.

The gene calls are TRBV6-1 and TRBJ2-1; TCRdb's assignment of TRBD2 cannot be checked, as there is no DNA. The CDR3 runs 16 residues. Germline CDR1 and CDR2: MNHNS and SASEGT. The CDR3 sequence is CASSPGTSGRGNEQFF.

The rearrangement joins TRBV12-3 or TRBV12-4 to TRBJ1-5. The CDR3 is 15 amino acids. CDR3 residues: CASSLRIEVNQPQHF.

The chain carries TRBV10-3 and TRBJ2-1; TCRdb proposes TRBD1, but this gene call is untestable without DNA. Germline V gene sequence: CDR1 ENHRY, CDR2 SYGVKD. This CDR3 comprises 16 residues. CDR3 residues: CAISTTGTGDYNEQFF.

This chain uses TRBV6-1 with TRBJ1-1. The CDR3 is 15 amino acids. Germline V gene data show CDR1 as MNHNS and CDR2 as SASEGT. CDR3 amino acids: CASSGWEGVITEAFF.

CDR3 loop: CASSQGPRGGTEAFF. This chain links TRBV4-3 with TRBJ1-1; the TCRdb call, TRBD1, lacks DNA for checking. Germline CDR1 and CDR2: LGHNA and YSLEER. This CDR3 has 15 amino acids.

The chain uses TRBV9 and TRBJ2-1; TCRdb reports TRBD1, a call that lacks DNA to check it against. The CDR3 sequence is 12 residues long. Germline CDR1 reads SGDLS; CDR2 reads YYNGEE. CDR3 sequence reads: CASSVIGGEQFF.